Listed here are 3 T cell receptor beta chains from one sample, sequenced in a study of blood T cell repertoires in COVID-19 (dated by TCRdb to 2018 to 2021). Library preparation employed the immunoSEQ multiplex PCR assay. The table was pulled from immuneACCESS by TCRdb, which kept in-frame rearrangements only. Such tables lose some clones; where checked, under half of the loss comes from unresolved V genes, and the rest has no known cause. The sample table contains about 45,000 clones; only one count was recorded for over 75% of them. Of the sample, more than 13% is held by the ten largest clones. The specimen sequenced was peripheral blood. These receptors originate from a human donor in a cohort sampled during active COVID-19.

This chain uses TRBV18 with TRBJ2-5; weak D call: TRBD1 (5 bases). The CDR3 covers 13 residues. Trimming pared 8 bases from V and 4 bases from J, leaving 14 bases between. Germline CDR1 reads KGHSH; CDR2 reads LQKENI. DNA for the CDR3: TGTGCCAGCCTTCAGGGATTCCGAGAGACCCAGTACTTC. Protein product: CASLQGFRETQYF. Looking up the rest from reference TRBV18 and TRBJ2-5 gives the full variable domain: NAGVMQNPRHLVRRRGQEARLRCSPMKGHSHVYWYRQLPEEGLKFMVYLQKENIIDESGMPKERFSAEFPKEGPSILRIQQVVRGDSAAYFCASLQGFRETQYFGPGTRLLVL.

J is TRBJ2-2 and V is TRBV6-5; TRBD1 agrees at 10 bases. V was pared by 5 bases and J by 7 bases, with 7 bases of the junction left unmatched. The germline V gene encodes CDR1 MNHEY and CDR2 SVGAGI. The CDR3 totals 15 residues. The chain's CDR3 is CASSRDRGIGGELFF. The CDR3 nucleotides are TGTGCCAGCAGTAGGGACAGGGGAATTGGCGGGGAGCTGTTTTTT.

This clone appeared once. This rearrangement joins TRBV6-1 to TRBJ2-3; perhaps TRBD2 as D (5 bases). The germline V gene has CDR1 MNHNS and CDR2 SASEGT. The CDR3 contains 16 residues. V lost 2 bases to trimming and J lost 2 bases, with 14 bases between them. This CDR3 reads CASSENPAGDTDTQYF. The CDR3 bases are TGTGCCAGCAGTGAAAACCCCGCCGGGGACACAGATACGCAGTATTTT.